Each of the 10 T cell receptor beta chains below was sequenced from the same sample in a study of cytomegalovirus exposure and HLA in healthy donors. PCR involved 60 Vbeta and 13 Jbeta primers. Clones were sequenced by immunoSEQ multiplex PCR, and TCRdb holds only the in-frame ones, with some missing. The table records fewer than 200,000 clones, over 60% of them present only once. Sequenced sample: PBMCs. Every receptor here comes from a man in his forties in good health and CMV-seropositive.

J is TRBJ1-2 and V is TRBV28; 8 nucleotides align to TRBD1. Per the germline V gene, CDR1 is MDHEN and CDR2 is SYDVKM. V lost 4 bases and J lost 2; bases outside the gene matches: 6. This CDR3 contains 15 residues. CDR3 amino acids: CASSSMDRENYGYTF. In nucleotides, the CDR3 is TGTGCCAGCAGTTCGATGGACAGGGAGAACTATGGCTACACCTTC.

CDR3 bases: TGTGCCAGTAGCCGCGGGCAGGTATGGGGAAACACCATATATTTT. Translation: CASSRGQVWGNTIYF. The J gene is TRBJ1-3, the V gene TRBV19; D call uncertain. The CDR3 is 15 amino acids. Deletions cut 6 bases from V and 4 bases from J, with 16 bases between. Per germline, CDR1 LNHDA and CDR2 SQIVND (reference sequence).

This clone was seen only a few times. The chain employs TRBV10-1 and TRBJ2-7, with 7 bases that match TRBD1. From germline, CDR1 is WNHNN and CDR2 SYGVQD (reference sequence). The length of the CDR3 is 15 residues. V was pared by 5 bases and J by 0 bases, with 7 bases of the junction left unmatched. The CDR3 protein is CASSKGQASSYEQYF. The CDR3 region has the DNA TGCGCCAGCAGTAAAGGACAGGCAAGCTCCTACGAGCAGTACTTC.

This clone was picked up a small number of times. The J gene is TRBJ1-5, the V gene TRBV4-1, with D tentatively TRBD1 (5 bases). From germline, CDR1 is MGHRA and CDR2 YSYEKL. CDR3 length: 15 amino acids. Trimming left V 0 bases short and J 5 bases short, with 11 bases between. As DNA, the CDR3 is TGCGCCAGCAGCCAAGAGGGCAGGGATTATCAGCCCCAGCATTTT. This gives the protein CASSQEGRDYQPQHF.

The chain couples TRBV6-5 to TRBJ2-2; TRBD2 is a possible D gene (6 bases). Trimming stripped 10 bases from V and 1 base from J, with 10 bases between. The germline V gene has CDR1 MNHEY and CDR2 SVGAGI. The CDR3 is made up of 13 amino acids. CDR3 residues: CATRDWNTGELFF. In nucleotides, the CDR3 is TGTGCCACCAGGGACTGGAACACCGGGGAGCTGTTTTTT.

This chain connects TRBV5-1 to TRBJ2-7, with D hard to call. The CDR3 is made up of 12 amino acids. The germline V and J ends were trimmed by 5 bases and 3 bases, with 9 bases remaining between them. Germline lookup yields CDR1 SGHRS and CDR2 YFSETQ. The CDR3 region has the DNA TGCGCCAGCAGACAAAGTATCTACGAGCAGTACTTC. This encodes CASRQSIYEQYF.

CDR3: CASSLRGGPGELFF. In nucleotides, the CDR3 is TGTGCCAGCAGCTTAAGGGGTGGGCCCGGGGAGCTGTTTTTT. The genes are TRBV7-9 and TRBJ2-2, with a weak D call TRBD1 (5 bases). Germline V gives CDR1 SEHNR, CDR2 FQNEAQ (reference sequence). This CDR3 region has 14 residues. V was shortened by 2 bases and J by 6 bases, with 10 bases between the two germline ends.

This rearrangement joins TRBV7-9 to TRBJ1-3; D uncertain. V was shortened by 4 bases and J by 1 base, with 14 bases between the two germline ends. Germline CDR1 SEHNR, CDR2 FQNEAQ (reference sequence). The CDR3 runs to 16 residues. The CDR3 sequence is CASSSSGGLSGNTIYF. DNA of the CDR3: TGTGCCAGCAGCTCCTCGGGCGGGCTTTCTGGAAACACCATATATTTT.

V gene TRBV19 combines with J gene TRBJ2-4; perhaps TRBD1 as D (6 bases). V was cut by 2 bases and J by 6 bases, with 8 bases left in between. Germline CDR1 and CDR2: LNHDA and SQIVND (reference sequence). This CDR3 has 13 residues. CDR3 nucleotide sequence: TGTGCCAGTAGTATACTACAGGGAAACATTCAGTACTTC. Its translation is CASSILQGNIQYF.

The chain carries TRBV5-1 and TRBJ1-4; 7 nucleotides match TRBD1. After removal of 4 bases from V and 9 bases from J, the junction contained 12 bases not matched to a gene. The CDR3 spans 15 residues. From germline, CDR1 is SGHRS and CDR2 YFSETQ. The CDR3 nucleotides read TGCGCCAGCAGCCAGGAGACAGGGAAAGGTAAAAAACTGTTTTTT. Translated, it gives CASSQETGKGKKLFF.